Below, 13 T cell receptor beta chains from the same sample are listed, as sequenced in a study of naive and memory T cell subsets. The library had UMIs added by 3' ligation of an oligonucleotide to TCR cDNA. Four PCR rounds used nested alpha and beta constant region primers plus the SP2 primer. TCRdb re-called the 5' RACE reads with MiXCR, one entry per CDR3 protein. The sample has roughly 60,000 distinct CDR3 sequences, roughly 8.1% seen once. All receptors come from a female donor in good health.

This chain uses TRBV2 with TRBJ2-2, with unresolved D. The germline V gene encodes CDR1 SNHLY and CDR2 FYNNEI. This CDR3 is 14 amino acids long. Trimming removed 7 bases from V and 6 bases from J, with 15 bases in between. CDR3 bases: TGTGCCAGCATGTTTGGGGTCGGGTCCGGGGAGCTGTTTTTT. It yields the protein CASMFGVGSGELFF.

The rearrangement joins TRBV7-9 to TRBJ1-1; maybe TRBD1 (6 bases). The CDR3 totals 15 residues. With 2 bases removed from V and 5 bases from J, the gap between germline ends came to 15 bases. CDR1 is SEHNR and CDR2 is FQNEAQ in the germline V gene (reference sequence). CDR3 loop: CASSLPLVQGTEAFF. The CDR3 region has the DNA TGTGCCAGCAGCTTACCTCTTGTCCAGGGGACTGAAGCTTTCTTT.

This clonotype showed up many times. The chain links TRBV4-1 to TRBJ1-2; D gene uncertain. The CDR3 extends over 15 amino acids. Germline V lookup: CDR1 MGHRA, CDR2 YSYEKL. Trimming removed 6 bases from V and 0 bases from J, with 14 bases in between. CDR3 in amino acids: CASRSPAGTNYGYTF. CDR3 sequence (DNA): TGCGCCAGCAGATCGCCGGCCGGGACTAACTATGGCTACACCTTC.

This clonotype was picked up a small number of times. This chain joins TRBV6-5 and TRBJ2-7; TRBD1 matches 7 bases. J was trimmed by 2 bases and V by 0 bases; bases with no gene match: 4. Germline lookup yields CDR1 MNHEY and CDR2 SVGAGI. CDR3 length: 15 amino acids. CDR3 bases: TGTGCCAGCAGTTACTCCGGGACAGCAGCCTACGAGCAGTACTTC. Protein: CASSYSGTAAYEQYF.

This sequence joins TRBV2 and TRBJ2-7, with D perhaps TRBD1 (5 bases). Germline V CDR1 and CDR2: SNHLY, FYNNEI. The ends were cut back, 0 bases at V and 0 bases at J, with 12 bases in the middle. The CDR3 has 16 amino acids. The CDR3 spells CASSEAAAGPSYEQYF. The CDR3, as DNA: TGTGCCAGCAGTGAAGCGGCGGCAGGGCCCTCCTACGAGCAGTACTTC.

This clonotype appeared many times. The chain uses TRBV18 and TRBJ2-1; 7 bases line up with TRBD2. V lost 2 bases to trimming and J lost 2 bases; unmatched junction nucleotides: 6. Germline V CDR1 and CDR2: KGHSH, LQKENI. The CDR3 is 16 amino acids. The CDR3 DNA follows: TGTGCCAGCTCACCAGGATCCGGGAGGACCTACAATGAGCAGTTCTTC. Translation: CASSPGSGRTYNEQFF.

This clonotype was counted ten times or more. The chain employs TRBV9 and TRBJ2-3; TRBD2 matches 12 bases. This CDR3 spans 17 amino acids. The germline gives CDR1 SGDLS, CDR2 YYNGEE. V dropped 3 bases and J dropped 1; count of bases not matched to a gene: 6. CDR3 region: CASSANRLAGGTDTQYF. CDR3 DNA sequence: TGTGCCAGCAGCGCCAATCGACTAGCGGGAGGCACAGATACGCAGTATTTT.

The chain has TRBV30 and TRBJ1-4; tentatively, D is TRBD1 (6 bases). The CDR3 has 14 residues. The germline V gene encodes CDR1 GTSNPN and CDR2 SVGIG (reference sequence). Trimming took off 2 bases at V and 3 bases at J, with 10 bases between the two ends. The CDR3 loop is CAWSRGAANEKLFF. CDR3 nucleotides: TGTGCCTGGAGTAGGGGGGCAGCTAATGAAAAACTGTTTTTT.

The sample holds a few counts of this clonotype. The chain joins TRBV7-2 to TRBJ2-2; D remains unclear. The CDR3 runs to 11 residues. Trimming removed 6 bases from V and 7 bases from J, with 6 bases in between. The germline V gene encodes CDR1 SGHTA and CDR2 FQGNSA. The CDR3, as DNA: TGTGCCAGCAGGCTTAGCGGGGAGCTGTTTTTT. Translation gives CASRLSGELFF. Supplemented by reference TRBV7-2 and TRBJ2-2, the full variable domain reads GAGVSQSPSNKVTEKGKDVELRCDPISGHTALYWYRQSLGQGLEFLIYFQGNSAPDKSGLPSDRFSAERTGGSVSTLTIQRTQQEDSAVYLCASRLSGELFFGEGSRLTVL.

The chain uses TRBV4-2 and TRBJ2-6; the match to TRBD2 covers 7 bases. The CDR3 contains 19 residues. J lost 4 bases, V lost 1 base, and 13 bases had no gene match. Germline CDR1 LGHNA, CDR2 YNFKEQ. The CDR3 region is CASSQVFSAGATGANVLTF. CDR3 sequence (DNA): TGTGCCAGCAGCCAAGTCTTCTCCGCGGGAGCGACGGGGGCCAACGTCCTGACTTTC.

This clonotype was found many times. The chain's CDR3 is CASSIEPLSVFDYGYTF. Here the CDR3 DNA reads TGTGCCAGTAGTATAGAGCCCCTGAGCGTGTTTGACTATGGCTACACCTTC. This chain connects TRBV19 to TRBJ1-2; D is undetermined. V dropped 0 bases and J dropped 3 bases, with 17 bases sitting between them. Looked up from germline, CDR1 is LNHDA and CDR2 is SQIVND (reference sequence). The CDR3 extends over 17 amino acids.

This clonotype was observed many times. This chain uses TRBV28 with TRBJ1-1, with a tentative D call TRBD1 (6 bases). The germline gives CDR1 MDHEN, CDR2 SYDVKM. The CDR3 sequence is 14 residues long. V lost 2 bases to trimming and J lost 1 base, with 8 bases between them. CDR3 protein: CASSLRGQNTEAFF. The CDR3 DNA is TGTGCCAGCAGTTTACGGGGACAGAACACTGAAGCTTTCTTT.

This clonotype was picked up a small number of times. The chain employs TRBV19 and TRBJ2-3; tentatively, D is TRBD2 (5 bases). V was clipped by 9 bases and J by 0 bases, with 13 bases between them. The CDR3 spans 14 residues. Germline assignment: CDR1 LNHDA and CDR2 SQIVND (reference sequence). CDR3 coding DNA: TGTGCCAGCCTGGACTCAGGTAGCACAGATACGCAGTATTTT. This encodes CASLDSGSTDTQYF. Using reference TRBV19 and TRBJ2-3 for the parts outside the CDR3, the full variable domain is DGGITQSPKYLFRKEGQNVTLSCEQNLNHDAMYWYRQDPGQGLRLIYYSQIVNDFQKGDIAEGYSVSREKKESFPLTVTSAQKNPTAFYLCASLDSGSTDTQYFGPGTRLTVL.